Listed below are T cell receptor beta chains from one sample, sequenced in a study of identical twins. TCRdb re-derived calls from the 5' RACE reads in MiXCR, one entry per CDR3 protein. The sample includes some 240,000 distinct CDR3 sequences, roughly a tenth of them seen just once. Sequencing was done on a sample of memory T cells sorted from blood. All receptors derive from a man aged 50 to 59 in good health. CDR3s include the opening cysteine and the closing phenylalanine or tryptophan. The D gene is left open where the match is weak. Clone sizes are given selectively: once, few, many, or a class where the clone is expanded.

clone size | J gene | V gene | D gene | CDR3 protein | CDR3 DNA
. | TRBJ2-7 | TRBV2 | TRBD1 | CASGKDLTGGAGGYF | TGTGCCAGCGGAAAGGATCTTACAGGGGGCGCAGGTGGCTACTTC
many | TRBJ2-6 | TRBV10-2 | . | CASSGAGTSSGANVLTF | TGCGCCAGCAGCGGAGCCGGGACAAGCTCTGGGGCCAACGTCCTGACTTTC
few | TRBJ2-3 | TRBV7-7 | . | CASSLLRPAEGGGADTQYF | TGTGCTAGCAGCTTATTACGTCCGGCTGAAGGGGGGGGAGCAGATACGCAGTATTTT
many | TRBJ1-3 | TRBV5-1 | . | CASSLDTSSGNTIYF | TGCGCCAGCAGCTTGGACACGAGCTCTGGAAACACCATATATTTT
. | TRBJ2-3 | TRBV9 | . | CASSVADSYFFSTDTQYF | TGTGCCAGCAGCGTAGCCGATAGCTACTTCTTTAGCACAGATACGCAGTATTTT
many | TRBJ2-2 | TRBV7-7 | TRBD2 | CASSISGRATGELFF | TGTGCCAGCAGCATTAGCGGGAGGGCCACCGGGGAGCTGTTTTTT
. | TRBJ2-3 | TRBV6-5 | . | CASSYQHQDTQYF | TGTGCCAGCAGTTACCAACACCAGGATACGCAGTATTTT
many | TRBJ2-4 | TRBV6-1 | . | CASSEVLAKNIQYF | TGTGCCAGCAGTGAAGTATTAGCCAAAAACATTCAGTACTTC
many | TRBJ2-1 | TRBV20-1 | . | CSARDKSSYNEQFF | TGCAGTGCTAGAGATAAAAGCTCCTACAATGAGCAGTTCTTC
few | TRBJ2-5 | TRBV6-5 | TRBD2 | CASSYSLAGVPSETQYF | TGTGCCAGCAGTTACTCTCTAGCGGGGGTACCATCCGAGACCCAGTACTTC
few | TRBJ2-1 | TRBV10-3 | TRBD2 | CALGSGGANNEQFF | TGTGCCTTGGGGAGCGGGGGGGCTAACAATGAGCAGTTCTTC
many | TRBJ1-2 | TRBV4-3 | . | CASSQEVLQGNYGYTF | TGCGCCAGCAGCCAAGAGGTACTCCAGGGAAACTATGGCTACACCTTC
many | TRBJ2-7 | TRBV5-1 | . | CASLVWAPQYQEQYF | TGCGCCAGCTTAGTTTGGGCCCCGCAGTATCAGGAGCAGTACTTC
few | TRBJ1-1 | TRBV4-3 | . | CASSLSTRVGGVAFF | TGCGCCAGCAGCCTCTCAACCAGGGTCGGAGGGGTCGCTTTCTTT
. | TRBJ2-5 | TRBV7-2 | . | CASSLVYQETQYF | TGTGCCAGCAGCTTAGTCTACCAAGAGACCCAGTACTTC
many | TRBJ1-5 | TRBV5-5 | . | CASSFLSGDSNQPQHF | TGTGCCAGCAGTTTTTTGTCGGGGGATAGCAATCAGCCCCAGCATTTT
many | TRBJ2-2 | TRBV6-5 | . | CASSYSGLNTGELFF | TGTGCCAGCAGTTACTCCGGACTGAACACCGGGGAGCTGTTTTTT
many | TRBJ1-5 | TRBV20-1 | TRBD1 | CSARETGGLGQPQHF | TGCAGTGCTAGAGAAACAGGGGGATTGGGTCAGCCCCAGCATTTT
many | TRBJ2-4 | TRBV3-2 | . | CASSLSVGAKNIQYF | TGTGCCAGCAGCCTGAGCGTCGGGGCCAAAAACATTCAGTACTTC
. | TRBJ1-5 | TRBV20-1 | TRBD1 | CSATTRGTGQQPQHF | TGCAGTGCTACTACCAGGGGGACAGGGCAACAGCCCCAGCATTTT